The rows below give T cell receptor beta chains drawn from one sample of a study of human T cells and chemical hapten exposure. MiXCR was run by TCRdb on the RACE reads, yielding one entry per CDR3 protein. The table has about 42,000 distinct CDR3 sequences, around 9.3% seen once. The source material was whole blood, sampled in connection with sensitization to the hapten diphenylcyclopropenone (DPC). These TCRs come from a woman between 35 and 50 years old with alopecia areata. Some clones in this sample may be carry-over from other donors' samples. The CDR3 runs from the conserved cysteine through the conserved F or W. Each record gives: J gene, D gene, clone size, V gene, CDR3 DNA, CDR3 protein. D genes are given only for firm matches. Clone size appears in some rows only: once, few, many, or a class for an expanded clone.

>TRBJ1-5|TRBD1|-|TRBV2
TGTGCCAGCAGTGAAGGACAGGGGATCAATCAGCCCCAGCATTTT
CASSEGQGINQPQHF
>TRBJ2-3|-|many|TRBV9
TGTGCCAGCAGCGTAGGCACTAGCAGCACAGATACGCAGTATTTT
CASSVGTSSTDTQYF
>TRBJ2-1|-|many|TRBV11-2
TGTGCCAGCAGCTTAGAAATCTATTCGGGGGACAATGAGCAGTTCTTC
CASSLEIYSGDNEQFF
>TRBJ2-4|TRBD1|many|TRBV28
TGTGCCAGCAGCGGGACAGGCGCCAAAAACATTCAGTACTTC
CASSGTGAKNIQYF
>TRBJ2-1|-|many|TRBV20-1
TGCAGTGCTAGAGGTCGGCCGGGCAGGGGCTACAATGAGCAGTTCTTC
CSARGRPGRGYNEQFF
>TRBJ1-1|TRBD1|many|TRBV7-2
TGTGCCAGCAGATTCGACAGGGGGGCTGAAGCTTTCTTT
CASRFDRGAEAFF
>TRBJ2-5|TRBD1|many|TRBV7-2
TGTGCCAGCAGTCCTTGGGGACAGGCGGCTGGGGAGACCCAGTACTTC
CASSPWGQAAGETQYF
>TRBJ2-2|TRBD1|few|TRBV28
TGTGCCAGCAGTCCTTCAGGGGGCACCGGGGAGCTGTTTTTT
CASSPSGGTGELFF
>TRBJ1-2|-|few|TRBV20-1
TGCAGTGCTAGTGGGGGGGCAGAATATGGCTACACCTTC
CSASGGAEYGYTF
>TRBJ2-2|TRBD2|many|TRBV7-2
TGTGCCAGCAGCTTAGGTCTTGCGGGGGGTAACACCGGGGAGCTGTTTTTT
CASSLGLAGGNTGELFF
>TRBJ2-5|TRBD1|many|TRBV28
TGTGCCAGCAGTCCCCCCGGGACAGGGGTGGGAGCAGAGACCCAGTACTTC
CASSPPGTGVGAETQYF
>TRBJ2-7|-|many|TRBV5-1
TGCGCCAGCAGCTTCGGAGGTAACTACGAGCAGTACTTC
CASSFGGNYEQYF
>TRBJ2-3|TRBD1|-|TRBV2
TGTGCCAGCAGGGGACAGTCCCCCACAGATACGCAGTATTTT
CASRGQSPTDTQYF
>TRBJ1-1|-|many|TRBV2
TGTGCCAGCGTCTGGCGGTCGAGCACTGAAGCTTTCTTT
CASVWRSSTEAFF
>TRBJ2-6|TRBD1|many|TRBV11-1
TGTGCCAGCAGCCTTGGACAGGGGACCGGGGCCAACGTCCTGACTTTC
CASSLGQGTGANVLTF
>TRBJ2-5|-|few|TRBV11-2
TGTGCCAGCAGCCAGAGGTTGGAGACCCAGTACTTC
CASSQRLETQYF